This TCR beta chain stems from a study of metastatic and nonmetastatic thyroid tumors. Background on the study: Across blood and tumor or nodule tissue, repertoires from malignant and benign thyroid patients were compared with one another. Whole-study findings and limits: Patients with malignant thyroid tumors reportedly had significantly higher TCR beta diversity than those with benign nodules, in blood and tumor.

Patients had received no treatment of any kind before thyroid surgery. Germline CDR1 reads LGHDT; CDR2 reads YNNKEL (reference sequence). Trimming shortened V by 8 bases and J by 6 bases, and 12 bases separated the two germline ends. The CDR3 is 12 residues long. In this sample, this clone turned up many times. Its antigen remains unidentified. The same CDR3 arises from other DNA sequences in this sample as well. Original processing methods: A classifier of distant metastasis in papillary thyroid cancer was built from CDR3 differences (across clinicopathological groups). With MiXCR, TCRdb called clones anew from the PCR reads. The V and J calls, along with clone size, are taken from TCRdb and not from the paper's own processing. The sample shows 30,000 to 35,000 clones, less than 30% of them seen only once.

The sample was blood. This clonotype was obtained from a female donor with papillary thyroid cancer or a benign thyroid nodule (not recorded which). Some clones in this sample may be carry-over from other donors' samples. The chain employs TRBV3-1 and TRBJ2-3, with TRBD1 as a possible D gene (7 bases). CDR3 protein: CASGPGGDTQYF. The CDR3 nucleotides are TGTGCCAGCGGGCCAGGGGGGGATACGCAGTATTTT.